Listed here are 17 T cell receptor beta chains from one sample, sequenced in a study of blood T cell repertoires in COVID-19. TCRdb's copy holds only in-frame clones and misses some; the assay was immunoSEQ multiplex PCR. The data show 350,000 to 400,000 clones, more than 75% seen once. Sequenced material: PBMCs or T cells enriched from blood (not recorded which). The source is a woman aged 30 to 39 with acute COVID-19.

The CDR3 loop is CASDPWLEDGYTF. CDR3 bases: TGTGCCAGCGACCCCTGGCTGGAGGATGGCTACACCTTC. The genes are TRBV2 and TRBJ1-2; D remains unclear. The CDR3 covers 13 residues. Trimming left V 8 bases short and J 6 bases short, with 16 bases between. Germline V lookup: CDR1 SNHLY, CDR2 FYNNEI.

The chain employs TRBV18 and TRBJ1-2; the match to TRBD1 covers 9 bases. Germline V CDR1 and CDR2: KGHSH, LQKENI. V lost 3 bases to trimming and J lost 8 bases; unmatched junction nucleotides: 10. This CDR3 region has 15 residues. CDR3 residues: CASSPTRGQGGGYTF. DNA of the CDR3: TGTGCCAGCTCACCGACCCGGGGACAGGGTGGAGGCTACACCTTC.

This clone has only a few counts. The chain joins TRBV13 to TRBJ2-7; TRBD1 might be the D (6 bases). The CDR3 is made up of 13 amino acids. Germline CDR1 is PRHDT and CDR2 is FYEKMQ (reference sequence). V was pared by 5 bases and J by 3 bases, with 11 bases between. DNA of the CDR3: TGTGCCAGCAGCCAGGGGCGAAACTACGAGCAGTACTTC. The encoded protein is CASSQGRNYEQYF.

This clone was observed once. This sequence joins TRBV11-3 and TRBJ2-1; 8 positions match TRBD2. Losses at the gene ends were 0 bases for V and 5 bases for J; bases not matched to a gene: 6. The CDR3 runs to 16 residues. Germline CDR1 SGHNT, CDR2 YENEEA. The CDR3 protein is CASSLETGGANNEQFF. The CDR3 nucleotides read TGTGCCAGCAGCTTAGAAACGGGGGGGGCCAACAATGAGCAGTTCTTC.

The chain couples TRBV7-9 to TRBJ2-7, with TRBD1 identical over 7 bases. Unmatched junction bases numbered 10, after V lost 3 bases and J lost 2 bases. This CDR3 is 16 amino acids long. The V gene's germline CDR1 is SEHNR and CDR2 FQNEAQ (reference sequence). CDR3 protein: CASSLQGESLPYEQYF. DNA of the CDR3: TGTGCCAGCAGCTTGCAGGGGGAATCTCTTCCCTACGAGCAGTACTTC.

The count of this clone is one. The rearrangement links TRBV5-1 to TRBJ2-1; 9 positions agree with TRBD2. After removal of 3 bases from V and 2 bases from J, the junction contained 12 bases not matched to a gene. The germline V gene has CDR1 SGHRS and CDR2 YFSETQ. The CDR3 runs 18 residues. The CDR3 coding sequence is TGCGCCAGCAGCTCCCGGGGGCGGGGGGGCTCTGCCTACAATGAGCAGTTCTTC. This codes for CASSSRGRGGSAYNEQFF.

In its sample, this clone was seen once. The chain is built from TRBV27 and TRBJ1-6, with D possibly being TRBD1 (5 bases). The germline CDR1 and CDR2 sequences are MNHEY and SMNVEV (reference sequence). V shed 5 bases and J shed 1 base, with 12 bases lying between them. This CDR3 is built from 16 residues. The DNA of the CDR3 is TGTGCCAGCAGTGGGGCTGGGGCATCCTATAATTCACCCCTCCACTTT. Translation gives CASSGAGASYNSPLHF.

The chain links TRBV27 to TRBJ1-2, with 10 bases aligning to TRBD1. The V gene end was trimmed by 6 bases and the J gene end by 1 base; junction bases not matched to a gene: 5. CDR1 is MNHEY and CDR2 is SMNVEV in the germline V gene (reference sequence). CDR3 length: 15 amino acids. CDR3 residues: CASSRRDRGNYGYTF. The CDR3 nucleotides read TGTGCCAGCAGCCGCCGGGACAGGGGTAACTATGGCTACACCTTC.

The rearrangement links TRBV27 to TRBJ2-1; TRBD2 aligns across 7 bases. The CDR3 sequence is 15 residues long. The germline gives CDR1 MNHEY, CDR2 SMNVEV (reference sequence). V gave up 4 bases and J gave up 4 bases; unmatched junction bases: 7. For the CDR3, the DNA is TGTGCCAGCAGTTGGGGAGGGGTGAGATACAATGAGCAGTTCTTC. Translated, it gives CASSWGGVRYNEQFF.

This sequence joins TRBV5-1 and TRBJ2-7; 8 bases are shared with TRBD1. This CDR3 spans 14 amino acids. V lost 2 bases to trimming and J lost 5 bases; unmatched junction nucleotides: 6. CDR1 is SGHRS, CDR2 YFSETQ, per germline. CDR3 in amino acids: CASSFGQGVDEQYF. CDR3 sequence (DNA): TGCGCCAGCAGCTTTGGACAGGGCGTCGACGAGCAGTACTTC.

The chain couples TRBV6-4 to TRBJ2-3; 7 bases line up with TRBD2. J gave up 3 bases and V 4 bases, and 1 base lay outside the gene matches. CDR3 length equals 13 residues. Germline loops: CDR1 MRHNA, CDR2 SNTAGT. The CDR3 reads CASSVGGTDTQYF. The CDR3, as DNA: TGTGCCAGCAGTGTCGGGGGGACAGATACGCAGTATTTT.

This clone was counted between two and nine times. This rearrangement joins TRBV19 to TRBJ1-2; D is undetermined. Germline V CDR1 and CDR2: LNHDA, SQIVND (reference sequence). CDR3 size: 15 residues. Trimming left V 0 bases short and J 4 bases short, with 12 bases between. CDR3 sequence reads: CASSIDRREGYGYTF. CDR3 coding DNA: TGTGCCAGTAGTATAGATCGGAGGGAGGGCTATGGCTACACCTTC. The full variable domain, rest sourced from reference TRBV19 and TRBJ1-2, is DGGITQSPKYLFRKEGQNVTLSCEQNLNHDAMYWYRQDPGQGLRLIYYSQIVNDFQKGDIAEGYSVSREKKESFPLTVTSAQKNPTAFYLCASSIDRREGYGYTFGSGTRLTVV.

V gene TRBV19 combines with J gene TRBJ1-4; D is unclear. Germline CDR1 LNHDA, CDR2 SQIVND (reference sequence). This CDR3 is 13 amino acids long. The germline V and J ends were trimmed by 3 bases and 8 bases, with 10 bases remaining between them. CDR3 DNA sequence: TGTGCCAGTAGTATCGGGTTTCGGGAAAAACTGTTTTTT. Translated, it gives CASSIGFREKLFF. Supplemented by reference TRBV19 and TRBJ1-4, the full variable domain reads DGGITQSPKYLFRKEGQNVTLSCEQNLNHDAMYWYRQDPGQGLRLIYYSQIVNDFQKGDIAEGYSVSREKKESFPLTVTSAQKNPTAFYLCASSIGFREKLFFGSGTQLSVL.

V and J are TRBV23-1 and TRBJ1-5; D remains ambiguous. TRBV23-1 is reported as an ORF; its role is uncertain. The CDR3 is made up of 19 amino acids. The V end was cut by 1 base, the J end by 1 base, with 20 bases between. CDR3 sequence: CASSQWFEGGSISNQPQHF. CDR3 bases: TGCGCCAGCAGTCAATGGTTCGAGGGTGGGTCCATAAGCAATCAGCCCCAGCATTTT.

This clone has a handful of counts. V and J are TRBV19 and TRBJ2-7; perhaps TRBD1 as D (6 bases). The CDR3 consists of 14 residues. V lost 4 bases, J lost 4 bases, and 14 bases lay in between. CDR1 is LNHDA and CDR2 is SQIVND in the germline V gene (reference sequence). CDR3 region: CASSTVQGNYEQYF. DNA of the CDR3: TGTGCCAGTAGTACCGTTCAGGGGAATTACGAGCAGTACTTC.

V gene TRBV5-1 combines with J gene TRBJ1-5, with 8 bases lining up with TRBD1. The CDR3 runs 15 residues. Losses at the gene ends were 0 bases for V and 3 bases for J; bases not matched to a gene: 2. Germline loops: CDR1 SGHRS, CDR2 YFSETQ. The CDR3 region has the DNA TGCGCCAGCAGCTTGGGGGGACAGGTCAATCAGCCCCAGCATTTT. This encodes CASSLGGQVNQPQHF.

V gene TRBV7-8 combines with J gene TRBJ2-5; unclear D gene. Germline CDR1 is SGHVS and CDR2 is FQNEAQ. The CDR3 has 16 residues. V was cut by 1 base and J by 2 bases, with 14 bases left in between. In nucleotides, the CDR3 is TGTGCCAGCAGCTTAGGTGAGGCACTTCTTCAAGAGACCCAGTACTTC. It encodes CASSLGEALLQETQYF.